This T cell receptor (beta chain) was profiled in a study of Tregs in tolerant kidney transplant recipients (dated by TCRdb to about 2019). As for the study more broadly: Related donors were used in the transplants with nonmyeloablative bone marrow transplantation, and mixed chimerism was transient in the human trials. TCRbeta sequencing was used in the study to identify donor-specific regulatory T cells before combined kidney and bone marrow transplantation, and the identified cells were then tracked after transplant.

The sample holds one count of this clone. Its cognate antigen has yet to be identified. One base away there is no much larger clone; base qualities are not given. CDR1 is given as SGHVS and CDR2 as FNYEAQ, both from the germline V gene. Including cysteine and phenylalanine, the CDR3 has 19 amino acids. The retained sequence is limited to the CDR3, 57 bases, with the frame set at the first base. V gives up 2 bases and J gives up 0 bases, and the segment between their germline ends measures 17 bases. For TCRbeta CDR3 sequencing, genomic DNA was extracted from sorted cells using the QIAGEN DNeasy Blood and Tissue Kit. High-throughput TCRbeta CDR3 sequencing, including PCR amplification with bias correction and internal controls, was performed commercially through immunoSEQ. For the original study's pipeline: Unique productive TCRbeta sequences were defined by CDR3 nucleotide sequence when primers matched and otherwise by CDR3 amino acid sequence together with Vbeta and Jbeta genes. To correct for sorting error, sequences found in more than one sorted population at a frequency ratio of 2:1 or less were discarded, and the remaining shared sequences were assigned to the population with the higher frequency. A sequence counted as donor-reactive if, in CFSE-low cells, the sequence had a frequency of at least 0.01% and was expanded at least 5-fold compared with unstimulated cells. Jensen-Shannon divergence calculated on the top 100 TCRbeta sequences ranked by frequency was used to measure repertoire divergence. For samples with multiple sequencing runs, sorting error was corrected separately for each run before the runs were pooled. Here the immuneACCESS table is served through TCRdb, limited to in-frame sequences with V and J called. Missing clones are a known gap in these copies; in checked studies unresolved V genes cover under half, and the rest lacks a known reason. The V and J calls and the clone size are those of that table, but D and trimming were determined from the DNA. The sample yields around 70,000 clones; about nine tenths were counted once. Clones ranked in the top ten supply about 10% of the sample.

Broad study findings and their caveats: Because the study included only a small number of patients, the results must be confirmed in larger populations and under other immunosuppression protocols. In tolerant patients, donor-specific Tregs expanded more than Tregs overall, which suggests antigen-driven rather than nonspecific expansion. The most biologically relevant and donor-specific TCRbeta repertoire appeared to be identified by expanding Tregs with activated donor B cells. For some patients, the PCR primers changed as time went on, which meant samples from those patients could not be compared with one another at the nucleotide level. Biological reproducibility was not directly assessed, although technical replication error appeared to be minimal.

This specimen's time point label, interpreted: blood sample drawn before combined kidney and bone marrow transplant. Unstimulated Tregs (CD4+CD25+CD127-), CD4+ non-Tregs (CD4+CD25-), CD4 and CD8 cells were FACS-sorted from thawed PBMCs. Patients were 4 combined kidney and bone marrow transplant recipients from the ITN036ST trial, and only these trial subjects had samples available. Healthy control blood was processed by Ficoll density gradient to PBMCs and cryopreserved; patient PBMCs were collected before and after transplant. Sequenced material: CD8+ T cells from blood, taken before the transplant. This TCR was sampled from a human donor who received a combined kidney and bone marrow transplant. The rearranged segments are TRBV7-6 and TRBJ2-6; TRBD1 is possibly the D segment (6 matching bases). The base sequence is TGTGCCAGCAGCTTATTGCCGGGACAAGATAGCTCTGGGGCCAACGTCCTGACTTTC. Translated, this gives CASSLLPGQDSSGANVLTF.